This TCR beta chain was retrieved from a study of blood T cell repertoires in COVID-19. Study details: Sites in the United States, Italy and Spain provided acute and convalescent COVID-19 samples. PBMCs, B-cell-depleted T cells, or T cells were the source of the cDNA or gDNA that made up the material.

Trimming left V 1 base short and J 1 base short, with 2 bases between. This CDR3 has 11 amino acids. Germline V CDR1 and CDR2: DFQATT, SNEGSKA (reference sequence). Libraries were prepared by immunoSEQ multiplex PCR; TCRdb keeps only in-frame clonotypes and omits some of them. The sample carries around 250,000 clones, 70% to 90% recorded once. The receptor was derived from a human donor in a cohort sampled during active COVID-19. The rearrangement joins TRBV20-1 to TRBJ2-7; D is unclear. Sequences were obtained from peripheral blood. The CDR3: CSARASYEQYF. CDR3 coding DNA: TGCAGTGCTAGAGCGTCCTACGAGCAGTACTTC.